This T cell receptor beta chain was found in a study of CXCR3-negative and CXCR3-positive naive CD8 T cells. This CDR3 is built from 15 residues. Germline V gene sequence: CDR1 SQVTM, CDR2 ANQGSEA. Identification of naive CD8+ T cells rested on CD45RO-CCR7+CD27+CD95- status. It was by 5' RACE with UMI labels that the TRB cDNA libraries were prepared. TCRdb reprocessed the 5' RACE reads and reports one entry per CDR3 protein, with no DNA. The listing records approximately 100,000 distinct CDR3 sequences. Study-wide results and limits: Fresh PBMCs were used in most assays, and CXCR3 expression partially decreased after cryopreservation. CXCR3-negative naive cells had less hydrophobic TRB CDR3s than did CXCR3-positive naive cells. Surface CD5 matched across naive subsets, and TRB CDR3 properties served to infer TCR strength.

Regarding this clonotype: Antigen specificity is unknown.

Sequenced input: naive CXCR3+ CD8+ T cells from blood. Subset described: CD45RO-CCR7+CD27+CD95- naive CD8+ T cells expressing CXCR3 (TNR3+). The chain links TRBV29-1 to TRBJ1-1; TCRdb's D gene call, TRBD1, goes unchecked for lack of DNA. The sequence was obtained from a human donor in good health. Some clones in this sample may be carry-over from other donors' samples. This chain's CDR3 is CSVEETFSGAAEAFF.